This entry features one T cell receptor (beta chain) sequence. These data originate in a study of blood T cell repertoires in COVID-19. V dropped 3 bases and J dropped 7 bases, with 12 bases sitting between them. The CDR3 has 14 residues. Germline CDR1 reads SGHTA; CDR2 reads FQGTGA. Libraries were prepared by immunoSEQ multiplex PCR; TCRdb keeps only in-frame clonotypes and omits some of them. The repertoire includes 70,000 to 95,000 clones, more than 75% of them detected once, and roughly 25% sits in the top ten. This TCR was sampled from a human donor in a cohort sampled during active COVID-19. Material: peripheral blood. The chain uses TRBV7-3 and TRBJ2-2; unclear D gene. CDR3 sequence reads: CASSLDVSGGELFF. CDR3 nucleotide sequence: TGTGCCAGCAGCTTGGATGTTTCGGGCGGGGAGCTGTTTTTT.